The 7 T cell receptor beta chains reported below all come from one sample, sequenced in a study of Ad26.COV2.S vaccination and SARS-CoV-2 variants. Treatment: around 19 received Ad26.COV2.S at low or high dose, single or two shots; roughly five received placebo; per-sample allocation not given. The investigators took samples on day 63 after the first vaccine or placebo injection. Clones were sequenced by immunoSEQ multiplex PCR, and TCRdb holds only the in-frame ones, with some missing. The sample contains around 340,000 clones, 75% to 90% of which appear only once. Source: peripheral blood, taken in a trial of Ad26.COV2.S vaccine versus placebo. The origin of the receptors is a person aged 18 to 65 who received the Ad26.COV2.S COVID-19 vaccine or a placebo.

The chain carries TRBV28 and TRBJ2-1; D gene unclear. There are 14 residues in the CDR3. The germline V gene encodes CDR1 MDHEN and CDR2 SYDVKM. V was shortened by 2 bases and J by 8 bases, with 13 bases between the two germline ends. CDR3 bases: TGTGCCAGCAGTTTAATAGGACCCCAGCATGAGCAGTTCTTC. It translates to CASSLIGPQHEQFF.

The V call is TRBV9, the J call TRBJ1-6; D is undetermined. This CDR3 has 15 amino acids. Germline values: CDR1 SGDLS, CDR2 YYNGEE. V lost 0 bases and J lost 10, with 14 bases in between. The CDR3 DNA follows: TGTGCCAGCAGCGTAGGAGTAGCGGGTAACTCACCCCTCCACTTT. Translated: CASSVGVAGNSPLHF.

Here the CDR3 DNA reads TGCGCCAGCAGTCCCCGTCTTGCCCGCCGGTACTTC. Its translation: CASSPRLARRYF. The chain uses TRBV23-1 and TRBJ2-7; D gene unclear. TRBV23-1 is an open reading frame whose function is uncertain. V lost 4 bases and J lost 12, with 16 bases in between. CDR3 length equals 12 residues.

The rearrangement joins TRBV10-3 to TRBJ1-5; D not certain. The V gene lost 3 bases and the J gene lost 4 bases, with 7 bases spanning the gap. Germline V lookup: CDR1 ENHRY, CDR2 SYGVKD. This CDR3 spans 13 amino acids. CDR3 in amino acids: CAISDSGNQPQHF. For the CDR3, the DNA is TGTGCCATCAGTGACTCCGGGAATCAGCCCCAGCATTTT.

The J gene is TRBJ1-2, the V gene TRBV7-8; weak D call: TRBD1 (5 bases). CDR3 length equals 14 residues. Germline V CDR1 and CDR2: SGHVS, FQNEAQ. V lost 5 bases and J 6 bases, leaving 16 bases between the germline ends. The CDR3 nucleotides are TGTGCCAGCAGCCCTACTGGGGGAAGGGATGGCTACACCTTC. Translated: CASSPTGGRDGYTF.

This chain links TRBV4-1 with TRBJ1-1, with D possibly matching TRBD1 (6 bases). V was shortened by 4 bases and J by 1 base, with 16 bases between the two germline ends. CDR3 length equals 16 residues. Germline CDR1 is MGHRA and CDR2 is YSYEKL. The CDR3 region is CASSPPRGAGNTEAFF. The CDR3 nucleotides are TGCGCCAGCAGCCCTCCCAGGGGCGCGGGGAACACTGAAGCTTTCTTT.

The V and J genes are TRBV4-2 and TRBJ2-1, with TRBD2 matching over 7 bases. The V gene end was trimmed by 3 bases and the J gene end by 2 bases; junction bases not matched to a gene: 7. Per germline, CDR1 LGHNA and CDR2 YNFKEQ. The CDR3 length is 16 residues. In nucleotides, the CDR3 is TGTGCCAGCAGCCACCTTATCGCGGGAGCCTACAATGAGCAGTTCTTC. Translation gives CASSHLIAGAYNEQFF.